The 15 T cell receptor beta chains reported below all come from one sample, sequenced in a study of early T cells in non-severe SARS-CoV-2 infection. A single record per CDR3 protein comes from TCRdb applying MiXCR to the 5' RACE reads. The data show over 85,000 distinct CDR3 sequences, roughly 14% seen once. Sequencing was performed on whole blood. These receptors originate from an adult who was a healthcare worker with PCR-confirmed SARS-CoV-2 infection or an uninfected control (not recorded which).

CDR3 bases: TGTGCCAGCAGCGCGAGTAGAGACAGGGGAGGCCGGTCACCCCTCCACTTT. It codes for CASSASRDRGGRSPLHF. The gene calls are TRBV9 and TRBJ1-6, with 8 bases fitting TRBD1. The CDR3 is 17 amino acids. Germline loops: CDR1 SGDLS, CDR2 YYNGEE. The J segment lost 10 bases and the V segment lost 3 bases, leaving 15 bases of the junction unmatched.

The V call is TRBV5-1, the J call TRBJ1-1, with D possibly TRBD1 on 5 matching bases. There are 13 residues in the CDR3. Between the trimmed V and J ends, which lost 8 bases and 1 base, there was a span of 12 bases. CDR1 is SGHRS, CDR2 YFSETQ, per germline. The CDR3 DNA reads as TGCGCCAGTGCCCTTACAGGGAACACTGAAGCTTTCTTT. This translates into CASALTGNTEAFF.

This chain links TRBV9 with TRBJ2-2, with 12 positions matching TRBD2. This CDR3 is built from 17 residues. CDR1 SGDLS and CDR2 YYNGEE come from the germline V gene. Trimming removed 4 bases from V and 2 bases from J; junction bases left unmatched: 6. As DNA, the CDR3 is TGTGCCAGCAGCTTAGGGACTAGCGGGCATAACACCGGGGAGCTGTTTTTT. Protein sequence: CASSLGTSGHNTGELFF.

This clonotype was seen repeatedly, ten times or more. The chain links TRBV15 to TRBJ2-2; D call uncertain. There are 12 residues in the CDR3. Trimming stripped 3 bases from V and 3 bases from J, with 2 bases between. Germline CDR1 is LNHNV and CDR2 is YYDKDF (reference sequence). This CDR3 reads CATSSDTGELFF. CDR3 in DNA: TGTGCCACCAGCAGTGACACCGGGGAGCTGTTTTTT.

This clonotype appeared many times. The chain is built from TRBV6-2 or TRBV6-3 and TRBJ1-5; D gene uncertain. Germline loops: CDR1 MNHEY, CDR2 SVGEGT. CDR3 length: 12 residues. Trimming removed 6 bases at V and 6 bases at J, with 9 bases between. CDR3 sequence: CASSLRVQPQHF. CDR3 nucleotides: TGTGCCAGCAGCCTGCGTGTTCAGCCCCAGCATTTT.

V is TRBV29-1 and J is TRBJ1-1; D ambiguous. CDR3 length: 12 residues. Germline V gene data show CDR1 as SQVTM and CDR2 as ANQGSEA. With 4 bases removed from V and 1 base from J, the gap between germline ends came to 7 bases. The CDR3 spells CSVATGNTEAFF. The CDR3 DNA follows: TGCAGCGTTGCGACGGGGAACACTGAAGCTTTCTTT.

The sample holds many counts of this clonotype. This rearrangement joins TRBV5-1 to TRBJ2-7; 8 bases agree with TRBD1. Trimming at V came to 3 bases and at J to 2 bases, leaving 4 bases not matched to a gene. Germline-derived CDR1 and CDR2 are SGHRS and YFSETQ. There are 14 residues in the CDR3. The CDR3 coding sequence is TGCGCCAGCAGCTCACAGGGGGTAACCTACGAGCAGTACTTC. This sequence encodes CASSSQGVTYEQYF. Using reference TRBV5-1 and TRBJ2-7 for the parts outside the CDR3, the full variable domain is KAGVTQTPRYLIKTRGQQVTLSCSPISGHRSVSWYQQTPGQGLQFLFEYFSETQRNKGNFPGRFSGRQFSNSRSEMNVSTLELGDSALYLCASSSQGVTYEQYFGPGTRLTVT.

This clonotype was counted many times. The V and J genes are TRBV4-2 and TRBJ1-1; the D gene is possibly TRBD1 (5 bases). Trimming shortened V by 4 bases and J by 3 bases, and 15 bases separated the two germline ends. The CDR3 runs 15 residues. Germline CDR1 is LGHNA and CDR2 is YNFKEQ. CDR3 sequence: CASSLQGRGDTEAFF. CDR3 bases: TGTGCCAGCAGCCTCCAGGGCCGGGGGGACACTGAAGCTTTCTTT.

This clonotype was observed a few times. This chain joins TRBV7-6 and TRBJ2-1, with D tentatively TRBD1 (6 bases). The CDR3 spans 16 residues. V lost 5 bases, J lost 1 base, and 15 bases lay in between. CDR1 SGHVS and CDR2 FNYEAQ come from the germline V gene. The CDR3 nucleotides are TGTGCCAGCAGCCCGGCGCAGGGGACGTCCTACAATGAGCAGTTCTTC. As protein: CASSPAQGTSYNEQFF.

This clonotype has at least ten counts. This rearrangement joins TRBV14 to TRBJ2-7; TRBD1 might be the D (5 bases). The CDR3 contains 13 residues. V gave up 4 bases and J gave up 7 bases, with 14 bases separating them. Germline V CDR1 and CDR2: SGHDN, FVKESK. CDR3 bases: TGTGCCAGCAGCCTAGGGGCCTGGAGAGAGCAGTACTTC. The encoded protein is CASSLGAWREQYF.

The J gene is TRBJ2-1, the V gene TRBV10-3, with TRBD2 as a possible D gene (5 bases). The CDR3 is 14 residues long. Trimming stripped 6 bases from V and 8 bases from J, with 17 bases between. Germline-derived CDR1 and CDR2 are ENHRY and SYGVKD. CDR3 sequence (DNA): TGTGCCATCAGACGGGATGCCCCGTTCGATGAGCAGTTCTTC. Translating gives CAIRRDAPFDEQFF.

This clonotype has at least ten counts. The chain carries TRBV12-3 or TRBV12-4 and TRBJ1-2; D is undetermined. This CDR3 is built from 13 residues. With 4 bases removed from V and 7 bases from J, the gap between germline ends came to 13 bases. CDR3 nucleotides: TGTGCCAGCAGTTCCCCACACGCGGCTGGCTACACCTTC. It translates to CASSSPHAAGYTF.

This clonotype was counted at least ten times. The chain combines TRBV28 with TRBJ1-2, with no clear D. The V end lost 4 bases, the J end lost 2 bases, and 8 bases lay between the germline ends. Germline CDR1 MDHEN, CDR2 SYDVKM. There are 13 residues in the CDR3. The CDR3 reads CASSSAGNYGYTF. The CDR3 DNA sequence: TGTGCCAGCAGTTCGGCTGGGAACTATGGCTACACCTTC.

V and J are TRBV6-1 and TRBJ2-7; TRBD2 matches 10 bases. CDR3 length: 14 residues. In germline, CDR1 is MNHNS, CDR2 SASEGT. V gave up 6 bases and J gave up 4 bases; unmatched junction bases: 6. CDR3 residues: CASRGLADLYEQYF. The CDR3 DNA reads TGTGCCAGCAGAGGACTAGCGGACCTTTACGAGCAGTACTTC.

This clonotype turned up a few times. V is TRBV4-2 and J is TRBJ2-3; possibly TRBD2 for D (6 bases). This CDR3 is 16 amino acids long. Per germline, CDR1 LGHNA and CDR2 YNFKEQ. V lost 3 bases and J lost 1, with 14 bases in between. The DNA for the CDR3 is TGTGCCAGCAGCCATGGCCTAGCGTTGGGCACAGATACGCAGTATTTT. Translated, it gives CASSHGLALGTDTQYF.